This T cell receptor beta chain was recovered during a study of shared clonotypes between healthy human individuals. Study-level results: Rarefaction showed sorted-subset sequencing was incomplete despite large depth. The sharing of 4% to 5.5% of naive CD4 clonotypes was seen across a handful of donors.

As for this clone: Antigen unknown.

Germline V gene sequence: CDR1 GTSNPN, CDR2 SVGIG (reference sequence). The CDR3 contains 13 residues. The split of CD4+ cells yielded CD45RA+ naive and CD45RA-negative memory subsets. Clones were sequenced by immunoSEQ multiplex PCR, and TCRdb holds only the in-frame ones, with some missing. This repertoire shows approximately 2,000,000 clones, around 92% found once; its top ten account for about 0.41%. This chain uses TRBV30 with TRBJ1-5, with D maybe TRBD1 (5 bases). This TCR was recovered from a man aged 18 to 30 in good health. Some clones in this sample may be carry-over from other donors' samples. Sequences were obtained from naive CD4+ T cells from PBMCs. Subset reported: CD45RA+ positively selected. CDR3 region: CSLSGGLGQPQHF. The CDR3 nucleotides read TGTTCGTTGAGTGGGGGGTTGGGTCAGCCCCAGCATTTT. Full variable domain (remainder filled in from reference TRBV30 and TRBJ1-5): SQTIHQWPATLVQPVGSPLSLECTVEGTSNPNLYWYRQAAGRGLQLLFYSVGIGQISSEVPQNLSASRPQDRQFILSSKKLLLSDSGFYLCSLSGGLGQPQHFGDGTRLSIL.